These 26 T cell receptor beta chains came from one sample sequenced in a study of blood T cell repertoires in COVID-19. Only in-frame clones appear in the TCRdb table, and some are missing; sequencing was by immunoSEQ multiplex PCR. Of 300,000 to 400,000 clones in the sample, 87% were seen once. The material sequenced was peripheral blood. Receptor source: a man younger than 45 with COVID-19, enrolled during active disease.

The chain uses TRBV5-6 and TRBJ2-1; TRBD2 matches at 12 bases. Germline V gene sequence: CDR1 SGHDT, CDR2 YYEEEE. V shed 4 bases and J 0 bases; nucleotides not matched to a gene: 5. CDR3 length: 17 amino acids. The CDR3 is CASSGPSGRASYNEQFF. The DNA of the CDR3 is TGTGCCAGCAGCGGACCTAGCGGGAGGGCCTCCTACAATGAGCAGTTCTTC.

This clone appeared once. CDR3 residues: CASSFDRGGNSPLHF. Here the CDR3 DNA reads TGTGCCAGCAGTTTTGACAGGGGTGGCAATTCACCCCTCCACTTT. This sequence joins TRBV2 and TRBJ1-6, with 8 bases identical to TRBD1. V shed 5 bases and J 7 bases; nucleotides not matched to a gene: 7. The germline V gene encodes CDR1 SNHLY and CDR2 FYNNEI. The CDR3 loop spans 15 amino acids.

The V call is TRBV25-1, the J call TRBJ2-3; 15 nucleotides agree with TRBD2. The germline gives CDR1 MGHDK, CDR2 SYGVNS. The trim removed 5 bases at V and 0 bases at J, leaving 6 bases unmatched. CDR3 length: 18 amino acids. CDR3 residues: CASSTGLAGGTSTDTQYF. In nucleotides, the CDR3 is TGTGCCAGCAGTACGGGACTAGCGGGGGGAACTAGCACAGATACGCAGTATTTT.

The gene calls are TRBV9 and TRBJ2-1, with no clear D. Germline loops: CDR1 SGDLS, CDR2 YYNGEE. Between the trimmed V and J ends, which lost 0 bases and 8 bases, there was a span of 3 bases. This CDR3 spans 11 amino acids. The CDR3 spells CASSVVYEQFF. CDR3 DNA sequence: TGTGCCAGCAGCGTAGTATATGAGCAGTTCTTC.

The V gene is TRBV9, the J gene TRBJ2-1; 7 bases line up with TRBD1. The V segment lost 0 bases and the J segment 1 base; nucleotides outside the gene matches: 4. Germline values: CDR1 SGDLS, CDR2 YYNGEE. The CDR3 has 16 residues. The CDR3 is CASSVARTGSYNEQFF. In nucleotides, the CDR3 is TGTGCCAGCAGCGTAGCTAGGACAGGATCCTACAATGAGCAGTTCTTC.

The rearrangement links TRBV7-2 to TRBJ2-3; TRBD2 is a possible D gene (6 bases). CDR1 is SGHTA and CDR2 is FQGNSA in the germline V gene. This CDR3 is 12 amino acids long. Between the trimmed V and J ends, which lost 7 bases and 11 bases, there was a span of 16 bases. This CDR3 is CASTPEGEGQYF. CDR3 DNA sequence: TGTGCCAGCACCCCGGAGGGCGAAGGGCAGTATTTT. Full variable domain (missing parts from reference TRBV7-2 and TRBJ2-3): GAGVSQSPSNKVTEKGKDVELRCDPISGHTALYWYRQSLGQGLEFLIYFQGNSAPDKSGLPSDRFSAERTGGSVSTLTIQRTQQEDSAVYLCASTPEGEGQYFGPGTRLTVL.

The chain combines TRBV2 with TRBJ2-3; the D is unclear. Trimming stripped 6 bases from V and 2 bases from J, with 6 bases between. There are 12 residues in the CDR3. Germline CDR1 is SNHLY and CDR2 is FYNNEI. The CDR3 region is CASRQSTDTQYF. CDR3 sequence (DNA): TGTGCCAGCAGACAATCCACAGATACGCAGTATTTT.

The chain carries TRBV4-3 and TRBJ2-7, with TRBD1 matching over 7 bases. V lost 2 bases and J lost 2; bases outside the gene matches: 6. Germline V gives CDR1 LGHNA, CDR2 YSLEER. CDR3 length equals 15 residues. The CDR3 here is CASSQKTGEPYEQYF. DNA for the CDR3: TGCGCCAGCAGCCAAAAAACAGGGGAGCCCTACGAGCAGTACTTC.

V gene TRBV18 combines with J gene TRBJ2-2, with 10 bases aligning to TRBD1. Germline V gene data show CDR1 as KGHSH and CDR2 as LQKENI. The CDR3 sequence is 16 residues long. With V trimmed by 1 base and J by 6 bases, 5 bases remained unmatched. The CDR3 reads CASSPQSGTGAGELFF. The CDR3 DNA reads as TGTGCCAGCTCACCACAGTCCGGGACAGGGGCCGGGGAGCTGTTTTTT.

The CDR3 protein is CASSPTLSGYGYTF. The CDR3 DNA reads TGTGCCAGCAGCCCCACTTTATCGGGCTATGGCTACACCTTC. The genes are TRBV9 and TRBJ1-2; D remains unclear. CDR1 is SGDLS, CDR2 YYNGEE, per germline. Trimming removed 4 bases from V and 4 bases from J, with 14 bases in between. This CDR3 region has 14 residues.

This rearrangement joins TRBV11-2 to TRBJ2-1; TRBD2 matches at 11 bases. CDR1 is SGHAT and CDR2 is FQNNGV in the germline V gene. The CDR3 loop spans 19 amino acids. V shed 1 base, J shed 10 bases, and the junction held 18 bases outside the gene matches. CDR3 sequence (DNA): TGTGCCAGCAGCTTAGGCCCAATAGCGGGAGGGCCCTCTCGGGGCGAGCAGTTCTTC. It codes for CASSLGPIAGGPSRGEQFF.

The chain employs TRBV12-5 and TRBJ1-1, with D perhaps matching TRBD1 (5 bases). Germline values: CDR1 LGHNT, CDR2 FRNRAP. CDR3 length equals 14 residues. Trimming took 2 bases from V and 0 from J, leaving 7 bases between them. CDR3 amino acids: CASGLTGMNTEAFF. Written as DNA, the CDR3 is TGTGCTAGTGGTTTGACAGGAATGAACACTGAAGCTTTCTTT.

This rearrangement joins TRBV9 to TRBJ1-2; a weak D match, TRBD1 (6 bases). The CDR3 is made up of 15 amino acids. V shed 3 bases and J shed 4 bases, with 16 bases lying between them. Germline CDR1 and CDR2: SGDLS and YYNGEE. The CDR3: CASSAQTGLGYGYTF. The DNA for the CDR3 is TGTGCCAGCAGCGCCCAAACAGGGTTAGGCTATGGCTACACCTTC. Together with reference TRBV9 and TRBJ1-2, the CDR3 gives the full variable domain: DSGVTQTPKHLITATGQRVTLRCSPRSGDLSVYWYQQSLDQGLQFLIQYYNGEERAKGNILERFSAQQFPDLHSELNLSSLELGDSALYFCASSAQTGLGYGYTFGSGTRLTVV.

V gene TRBV4-2 combines with J gene TRBJ1-5; TRBD1 agrees at 9 bases. The CDR3 is 15 residues long. The V segment lost 4 bases and the J segment 3 bases; nucleotides outside the gene matches: 4. CDR1 LGHNA and CDR2 YNFKEQ come from the germline V gene. CDR3 protein: CASSLGDRDNQPQHF. CDR3 coding DNA: TGTGCCAGCAGCCTAGGGGACAGGGACAATCAGCCCCAGCATTTT.

The genes are TRBV19 and TRBJ1-5, with D uncertain. This CDR3 has 17 residues. V was pared by 7 bases and J by 0 bases, with 19 bases between. In germline, CDR1 is LNHDA, CDR2 SQIVND (reference sequence). CDR3 loop: CASKLRSPLNSNQPQHF. CDR3 nucleotides: TGTGCCAGTAAACTCCGTTCACCCCTCAATAGCAATCAGCCCCAGCATTTT. Complete variable domain (other parts from reference TRBV19 and TRBJ1-5): DGGITQSPKYLFRKEGQNVTLSCEQNLNHDAMYWYRQDPGQGLRLIYYSQIVNDFQKGDIAEGYSVSREKKESFPLTVTSAQKNPTAFYLCASKLRSPLNSNQPQHFGDGTRLSIL.

This chain joins TRBV18 and TRBJ1-6; D is unresolved. Germline-derived CDR1 and CDR2 are KGHSH and LQKENI. The V gene lost 3 bases and the J gene lost 5 bases, with 14 bases spanning the gap. CDR3 size: 16 residues. The CDR3 reads CASSPPGRRDNSPLHF. The DNA for the CDR3 is TGTGCCAGCTCACCTCCAGGCCGGCGCGATAATTCACCCCTCCACTTT.

Only one count was recorded for this clone. The chain uses TRBV12-3 or TRBV12-4 and TRBJ2-7, with D possibly being TRBD1 (6 bases). The CDR3 length is 12 residues. V shed 5 bases and J shed 5 bases, with 10 bases lying between them. The DNA for the CDR3 is TGTGCCAGCAGTGGCCACAGGGACGAGCAGTACTTC. Its translation is CASSGHRDEQYF.

The chain is built from TRBV28 and TRBJ2-2, with TRBD1 matching over 9 bases. With 1 base clipped from V and 6 bases from J, the junction kept 9 bases outside the gene matches. Looked up from germline, CDR1 is MDHEN and CDR2 is SYDVKM. This CDR3 region has 17 residues. The CDR3 bases are TGTGCCAGCAGTTTATTAGGCGGGACAGGGTTGGCCGGGGAGCTGTTTTTT. Its protein is CASSLLGGTGLAGELFF.

The J gene is TRBJ2-2, the V gene TRBV7-2, with TRBD2 identical over 10 bases. Germline values: CDR1 SGHTA, CDR2 FQGNSA. V lost 5 bases and J lost 5; bases outside the gene matches: 8. The CDR3 length is 16 residues. CDR3 sequence reads: CASSQEAGLATGELFF. DNA for the CDR3: TGTGCCAGCAGCCAAGAGGCGGGACTAGCGACCGGGGAGCTGTTTTTT.

About this clone: At the DNA level, this CDR3 is encoded by other sequences in the same sample as well. CDR3 in amino acids: CASSPPGDTGELFF. Written as DNA, the CDR3 is TGTGCCAGCTCACCACCCGGGGACACCGGGGAGCTGTTTTTT. The gene calls are TRBV18 and TRBJ2-2; tentative D call: TRBD2 (5 bases). The germline V gene encodes CDR1 KGHSH and CDR2 LQKENI. Trimming took off 0 bases at V and 3 bases at J, with 5 bases between the two ends. This CDR3 spans 14 amino acids.

The rearrangement uses TRBV9 and TRBJ2-5, with 11 bases fitting TRBD2. The CDR3 runs to 17 residues. J gave up 5 bases and V 0 bases, and 9 bases lay outside the gene matches. Germline V gene lookup returns CDR1 SGDLS and CDR2 YYNGEE. CDR3 in amino acids: CASSVGVAGGLSETQYF. The CDR3 nucleotides read TGTGCCAGCAGCGTAGGGGTAGCGGGAGGGCTTTCCGAGACCCAGTACTTC. The whole variable domain, filled in from reference TRBV9 and TRBJ2-5, reads DSGVTQTPKHLITATGQRVTLRCSPRSGDLSVYWYQQSLDQGLQFLIQYYNGEERAKGNILERFSAQQFPDLHSELNLSSLELGDSALYFCASSVGVAGGLSETQYFGPGTRLLVL.

This clone appeared a single time. The chain couples TRBV25-1 to TRBJ2-3; TRBD1 matches at 7 bases. CDR1 and CDR2 (germline): MGHDK, SYGVNS. The CDR3 covers 15 residues. Trimming at V came to 4 bases and at J to 8 bases, leaving 12 bases not matched to a gene. CDR3 nucleotides: TGTGCCAGCAGTGCATACCAGACAGGGCCGGTTACGCAGTATTTT. Translating it yields CASSAYQTGPVTQYF.

The rearrangement joins TRBV2 to TRBJ1-2, with 10 bases lining up with TRBD1. Germline CDR1 reads SNHLY; CDR2 reads FYNNEI. V lost 4 bases to trimming and J lost 0 bases; unmatched junction nucleotides: 5. The CDR3 runs 16 residues. CDR3 DNA: TGTGCCAGCAGTGGGGGACAGGGGTGGGCTAACTATGGCTACACCTTC. Translated: CASSGGQGWANYGYTF.

The V gene is TRBV18, the J gene TRBJ1-4; TRBD1 might be the D (5 bases). Trimming left V 6 bases short and J 0 bases short, with 8 bases between. CDR1 is KGHSH and CDR2 is LQKENI in the germline V gene. This CDR3 region has 14 residues. CDR3 bases: TGTGCCAGCTCGTCCAGGGCAACTAATGAAAAACTGTTTTTT. Translated, it gives CASSSRATNEKLFF.

V is TRBV2 and J is TRBJ2-7; perhaps TRBD1 as D (5 bases). The germline gives CDR1 SNHLY, CDR2 FYNNEI. The CDR3 has 15 residues. V was clipped by 5 bases and J by 0 bases, with 14 bases between them. The CDR3 region is CASSQRGQSSYEQYF. CDR3 coding DNA: TGTGCCAGCAGTCAAAGGGGTCAAAGCTCCTACGAGCAGTACTTC.

In its sample, this clone was seen a few times. The J gene is TRBJ2-1, the V gene TRBV13, with 13 nucleotides matching TRBD2. Trimming took 6 bases from V and 0 from J; bases not matched to a gene: 5. CDR1 and CDR2 from the germline V gene are PRHDT and FYEKMQ (reference sequence). This CDR3 has 17 residues. CDR3 coding DNA: TGTGCCAGCAGGATGAGGACTAGCGGGAGCTCCTACAATGAGCAGTTCTTC. Amino acid sequence: CASRMRTSGSSYNEQFF.